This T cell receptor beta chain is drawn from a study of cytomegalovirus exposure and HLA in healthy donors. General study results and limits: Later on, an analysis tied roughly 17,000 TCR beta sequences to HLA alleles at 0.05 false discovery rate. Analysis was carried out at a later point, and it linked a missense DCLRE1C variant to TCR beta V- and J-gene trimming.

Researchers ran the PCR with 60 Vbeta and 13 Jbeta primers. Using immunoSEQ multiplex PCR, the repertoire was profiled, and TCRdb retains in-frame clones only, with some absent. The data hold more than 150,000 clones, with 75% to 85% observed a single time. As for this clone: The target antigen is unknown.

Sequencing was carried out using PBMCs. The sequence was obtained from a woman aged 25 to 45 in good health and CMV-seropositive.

The CDR3 DNA is TGTGCCAGCAGCGCCGGGGAAAATCAGCCCCAGCATTTT. Residues: CASSAGENQPQHF. The rearrangement joins TRBV5-4 to TRBJ1-5; D remains unclear. Between the trimmed V and J ends, which lost 4 bases and 4 bases, there was a span of 9 bases. The CDR3 loop spans 13 amino acids. Germline CDR1 SGHNT, CDR2 YYREEE (reference sequence).